The present TCR beta chain was sequenced within a study of T cell responses to AZD1222 COVID-19 vaccine. On this clone itself: A read error may produce the germline difference seen at one junction end.

Germline CDR1 reads SNHLY; CDR2 reads FYNNEI. There are 13 residues in the CDR3. Assay used: immunoSEQ multiplex PCR; TCRdb lists only in-frame clones, some missing. The data show 120,000 or so clones, approximately 89% seen once. Sequencing used peripheral blood, obtained on day 0 of AZD1222 vaccination. This receptor was taken from an adult in good health. J is TRBJ1-1 and V is TRBV2, with D possibly matching TRBD1 (5 bases). The DNA of the CDR3 is TGTGCCAGCCGTGACAGCCACGACACTGAAGCTTTCTTT. As protein: CASRDSHDTEAFF. The full variable domain, rest sourced from reference TRBV2 and TRBJ1-1, is EPEVTQTPSHQVTQMGQEVILRCVPISNHLYFYWYRQILGQKVEFLVSFYNNEISEKSEIFDDQFSVERPDGSNFTLKIRSTKLEDSAMYFCASRDSHDTEAFFGQGTRLTVV.